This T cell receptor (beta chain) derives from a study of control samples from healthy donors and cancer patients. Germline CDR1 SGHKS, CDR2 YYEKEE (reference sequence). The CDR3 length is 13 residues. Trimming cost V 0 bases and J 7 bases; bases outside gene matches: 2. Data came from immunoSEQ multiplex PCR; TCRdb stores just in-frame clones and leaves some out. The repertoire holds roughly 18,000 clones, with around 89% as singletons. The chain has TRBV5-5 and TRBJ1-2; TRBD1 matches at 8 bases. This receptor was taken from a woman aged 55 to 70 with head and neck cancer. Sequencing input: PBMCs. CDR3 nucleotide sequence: TGTGCCAGCAGCTTGGGACAGGGGAGTGGCTACACCTTC. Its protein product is CASSLGQGSGYTF.